The 25 T cell receptor beta chains below all came from one sample that was sequenced in a study of blood T cell repertoires in COVID-19. Produced via immunoSEQ multiplex PCR; TCRdb's table is partial and in-frame only. This sample carries around 170,000 clones, about 88% of them seen once, and the ten largest clones take 2.9%. Specimen: peripheral blood. Source of these receptors: a woman younger than 45 with active or convalescent COVID-19.

This clone was seen only once. The chain recombines TRBV7-9 with TRBJ1-2; D call uncertain. The germline gives CDR1 SEHNR, CDR2 FQNEAQ (reference sequence). V lost 2 bases, J lost 1 base, and 5 bases lay in between. The CDR3 covers 13 residues. CDR3 DNA: TGTGCCAGCAGCTTAAACAGTAACTATGGCTACACCTTC. Translating gives CASSLNSNYGYTF.

This clone was seen only once. The chain recombines TRBV20-1 with TRBJ1-2; D perhaps matches TRBD1 (6 bases). This CDR3 is 13 amino acids long. The V and J ends lost 6 bases and 2 bases respectively, with 13 bases between them. Germline CDR1 DFQATT, CDR2 SNEGSKA (reference sequence). This chain's CDR3 is CSASGTSNYGYTF. For the CDR3, the DNA is TGCAGTGCCAGTGGGACATCGAACTATGGCTACACCTTC.

This chain uses TRBV19 with TRBJ2-7; possibly TRBD2 for D (6 bases). The CDR3 loop spans 12 amino acids. The germline V and J ends were trimmed by 3 bases and 6 bases, with 9 bases remaining between them. Per the germline V gene, CDR1 is LNHDA and CDR2 is SQIVND (reference sequence). CDR3 sequence (DNA): TGTGCCAGTAGTATCGGAGGGGCCGAGCAGTACTTC. Encoded protein: CASSIGGAEQYF.

The V and J genes are TRBV7-2 and TRBJ1-1; 7 bases fit TRBD1. The V gene's germline CDR1 is SGHTA and CDR2 FQGNSA. The CDR3 has 14 residues. V lost 3 bases, J lost 1 base, and 2 bases stayed unmatched. The CDR3 bases are TGTGCCAGCAGCTTCGCAGGGGGGAACACTGAAGCTTTCTTT. This sequence encodes CASSFAGGNTEAFF.

The CDR3: CASNRDRGETQYF. The CDR3 DNA sequence: TGTGCCAGCAACCGGGACAGGGGAGAGACCCAGTACTTC. The gene calls are TRBV28 and TRBJ2-5, with 10 bases fitting TRBD1. The germline CDR1 and CDR2 sequences are MDHEN and SYDVKM. This CDR3 has 13 amino acids. Unmatched junction bases numbered 3, after V lost 7 bases and J lost 4 bases.

The DNA for the CDR3 is TGTGCCAGCAGTTTTGGGACAGGGACCTACGAGCAGTACTTC. Amino acids: CASSFGTGTYEQYF. The chain recombines TRBV6-6 with TRBJ2-7, with 9 bases identical to TRBD1. The CDR3 is made up of 14 amino acids. CDR1 MNHNY and CDR2 SVGAGI come from the germline V gene (reference sequence). Trimming at V came to 4 bases and at J to 2 bases, leaving 3 bases not matched to a gene.

This clone was seen more than once but under ten times. The CDR3 nucleotides are TGTGCCAGCAGTGAAACAGGGGAAAATTCACCCCTCCACTTT. Its translation: CASSETGENSPLHF. The chain links TRBV6-1 to TRBJ1-6; 7 bases line up with TRBD1. The V gene end was trimmed by 2 bases and the J gene end by 7 bases; junction bases not matched to a gene: 2. This CDR3 has 14 amino acids. The germline V gene encodes CDR1 MNHNS and CDR2 SASEGT.

V is TRBV6-5 and J is TRBJ1-5, with TRBD1 as a possible D gene (6 bases). CDR3 length: 16 amino acids. Germline V gene sequence: CDR1 MNHEY, CDR2 SVGAGI. Trimming cost V 2 bases and J 6 bases, with 17 bases left between them. CDR3 sequence: CASSYTPGGAFQPQHF. CDR3 DNA: TGTGCCAGCAGTTACACTCCGGGGGGGGCCTTTCAGCCCCAGCATTTT.

The chain uses TRBV19 and TRBJ1-3, with a possible D match to TRBD1 (5 bases). Trimming cost V 7 bases and J 0 bases, with 10 bases left between them. The germline gives CDR1 LNHDA, CDR2 SQIVND (reference sequence). There are 14 residues in the CDR3. The CDR3 sequence is CASTTGGSGNTIYF. For the CDR3, the DNA is TGTGCCAGTACAACAGGCGGCTCTGGAAACACCATATATTTT. Full variable domain (remainder filled in from reference TRBV19 and TRBJ1-3): DGGITQSPKYLFRKEGQNVTLSCEQNLNHDAMYWYRQDPGQGLRLIYYSQIVNDFQKGDIAEGYSVSREKKESFPLTVTSAQKNPTAFYLCASTTGGSGNTIYFGEGSWLTVV.

This clone showed up just a few times. The chain uses TRBV6-5 and TRBJ2-1; 7 bases match TRBD1. Germline V gene data show CDR1 as MNHEY and CDR2 as SVGAGI. This CDR3 has 13 residues. With 10 bases clipped from V and 6 bases from J, the junction kept 9 bases outside the gene matches. CDR3 nucleotide sequence: TGTGCCAACAGAGGGGGCACCTTCAATGAGCAGTTCTTC. It is translated as CANRGGTFNEQFF.

Notes on this clone: The sample has other DNA sequences that encode this CDR3 too. V usage is TRBV19 and J usage is TRBJ2-7; possibly TRBD1 for D (6 bases). Per the germline V gene, CDR1 is LNHDA and CDR2 is SQIVND (reference sequence). V was cut by 1 base and J by 0 bases, with 10 bases left in between. The CDR3 spans 15 residues. The CDR3 DNA reads TGTGCCAGTAGTATAGGAGGGGGTCTCTCCTACGAGCAGTACTTC. Encoded protein: CASSIGGGLSYEQYF.

The V gene is TRBV13, the J gene TRBJ2-2, with 8 bases fitting TRBD2. The CDR3 sequence is 15 residues long. CDR1 is PRHDT, CDR2 FYEKMQ, per germline (reference sequence). V gave up 5 bases and J gave up 3 bases; unmatched junction bases: 5. The CDR3, as DNA: TGTGCCAGCAGCGAGCGGGGGATCGACACCGGGGAGCTGTTTTTT. Translation: CASSERGIDTGELFF. The whole variable domain, remainder taken from reference TRBV13 and TRBJ2-2, is AAGVIQSPRHLIKEKRETATLKCYPIPRHDTVYWYQQGPGQDPQFLISFYEKMQSDKGSIPDRFSAQQFSDYHSELNMSSLELGDSALYFCASSERGIDTGELFFGEGSRLTVL.

A few counts support this clone. This chain links TRBV5-4 with TRBJ1-1; D is possibly TRBD1 (6 bases). CDR1 SGHNT and CDR2 YYREEE come from the germline V gene (reference sequence). The CDR3 has 13 amino acids. V was trimmed by 4 bases and J by 4 bases, leaving 11 bases between them. The CDR3 is CASSRYRVTEAFF. In nucleotides, the CDR3 is TGTGCCAGCAGCCGTTACAGGGTCACTGAAGCTTTCTTT.

This chain uses TRBV5-4 with TRBJ1-2; no firm D call. This CDR3 is built from 14 residues. V lost 1 base, J lost 2 bases, and 9 bases lay in between. CDR1 SGHNT and CDR2 YYREEE come from the germline V gene (reference sequence). The CDR3 region is CASSLSAGNYGYTF. CDR3 sequence (DNA): TGTGCCAGCAGCTTGAGCGCCGGCAACTATGGCTACACCTTC.

The chain's CDR3 is CASSLPGLAGTGELFF. The CDR3 DNA reads TGTGCCAGCAGCTTGCCGGGACTAGCGGGAACCGGGGAGCTGTTTTTT. The chain is built from TRBV11-3 and TRBJ2-2, with 13 nucleotides matching TRBD2. The V segment lost 3 bases and the J segment 5 bases; nucleotides outside the gene matches: 3. This CDR3 spans 16 amino acids. The germline V gene has CDR1 SGHNT and CDR2 YENEEA.

The chain links TRBV19 to TRBJ2-3, with 11 nucleotides matching TRBD1. Germline CDR1 reads LNHDA; CDR2 reads SQIVND (reference sequence). The CDR3 sequence is 16 residues long. The junction had 14 bases not matched to a gene; V was cut back by 6 bases and J by 9 bases. CDR3 nucleotide sequence: TGTGCCAGTAGGACGACGGGACAGGGGGTTGTTGACACGCAGTATTTT. It translates to CASRTTGQGVVDTQYF.

The chain recombines TRBV28 with TRBJ2-1, with D uncertain. Germline CDR1 and CDR2: MDHEN and SYDVKM. The CDR3 consists of 15 residues. V lost 4 bases to trimming and J lost 0 bases, with 10 bases between them. The CDR3 loop reads CASSSRVPSYNEQFF. DNA for the CDR3: TGTGCCAGCAGTTCCCGAGTACCCTCCTACAATGAGCAGTTCTTC.

The J gene is TRBJ1-5, the V gene TRBV10-3, with a possible D match to TRBD1 (5 bases). CDR1 is ENHRY and CDR2 is SYGVKD in the germline V gene. The CDR3 is 12 amino acids. V lost 8 bases and J 3 bases, leaving 8 bases between the germline ends. CDR3 residues: CAIAQDNQPQHF. DNA of the CDR3: TGTGCCATCGCACAGGACAATCAGCCCCAGCATTTT.

J is TRBJ1-2 and V is TRBV28; 7 bases map to TRBD1. V was pared by 6 bases and J by 6 bases, with 7 bases of the junction left unmatched. This CDR3 spans 13 amino acids. Germline V gene lookup returns CDR1 MDHEN and CDR2 SYDVKM. The CDR3 bases are TGTGCCAGCAGCCGGAGCACAGGGGATGGCTACACCTTC. It is translated as CASSRSTGDGYTF.

The chain uses TRBV11-2 and TRBJ1-2; 7 bases agree with TRBD1. J lost 4 bases, V lost 6 bases, and 11 bases had no gene match. This CDR3 region has 15 residues. Germline values: CDR1 SGHAT, CDR2 FQNNGV. CDR3 nucleotide sequence: TGTGCCAGCAGGGACCTTCGGGACAGCCCCTATGGCTACACCTTC. It yields the protein CASRDLRDSPYGYTF.

The chain uses TRBV6-5 and TRBJ1-2, with 8 bases aligning to TRBD1. This CDR3 is built from 13 residues. Germline V gene data show CDR1 as MNHEY and CDR2 as SVGAGI. J gave up 4 bases and V 7 bases, and 5 bases lay outside the gene matches. This chain's CDR3 is CASIRGQGYGYTF. For the CDR3, the DNA is TGTGCCAGCATCAGGGGGCAGGGCTATGGCTACACCTTC.

The V and J genes are TRBV2 and TRBJ1-4, with 10 bases matching TRBD1. The CDR3 loop spans 15 amino acids. Looked up from germline, CDR1 is SNHLY and CDR2 is FYNNEI. J was trimmed by 5 bases and V by 4 bases; bases with no gene match: 4. CDR3 amino acids: CASSARTGGNEKLFF. CDR3 nucleotide sequence: TGTGCCAGCAGTGCCAGGACAGGGGGGAATGAAAAACTGTTTTTT.

In nucleotides, the CDR3 is TGCGCCAGCAGCCCGAGACCGGGACAGGGCGGACTTGCGACTAATGAAAAACTGTTTTTT. Amino acids: CASSPRPGQGGLATNEKLFF. The chain employs TRBV5-1 and TRBJ1-4, with 9 bases lining up with TRBD1. Germline CDR1 reads SGHRS; CDR2 reads YFSETQ. V shed 4 bases and J 2 bases; nucleotides not matched to a gene: 18. This CDR3 comprises 20 residues. Using reference TRBV5-1 and TRBJ1-4 for the parts outside the CDR3, the full variable domain is KAGVTQTPRYLIKTRGQQVTLSCSPISGHRSVSWYQQTPGQGLQFLFEYFSETQRNKGNFPGRFSGRQFSNSRSEMNVSTLELGDSALYLCASSPRPGQGGLATNEKLFFGSGTQLSVL.

The J gene is TRBJ2-7, the V gene TRBV6-5, with D possibly being TRBD1 (6 bases). The CDR3 totals 13 residues. The V and J ends lost 6 bases and 4 bases respectively, with 13 bases between them. CDR1 and CDR2 (germline): MNHEY, SVGAGI. The CDR3 coding sequence is TGTGCCAGCAGGGACGGGACAAAATACGAGCAGTACTTC. As protein: CASRDGTKYEQYF.

This clone has a handful of counts. This sequence joins TRBV28 and TRBJ2-5; TRBD2 agrees at 8 bases. V shed 5 bases and J 5 bases; nucleotides not matched to a gene: 13. The V gene's germline CDR1 is MDHEN and CDR2 SYDVKM. This CDR3 spans 16 amino acids. This CDR3 is CASSATGTSGLETQYF. CDR3 DNA sequence: TGTGCCAGCAGTGCAACCGGGACTAGTGGCCTCGAGACCCAGTACTTC.